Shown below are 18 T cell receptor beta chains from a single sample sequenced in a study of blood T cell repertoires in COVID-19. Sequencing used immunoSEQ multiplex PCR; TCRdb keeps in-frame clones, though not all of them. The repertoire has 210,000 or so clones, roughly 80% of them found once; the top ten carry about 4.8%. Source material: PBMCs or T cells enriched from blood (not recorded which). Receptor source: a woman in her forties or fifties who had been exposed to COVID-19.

The CDR3 coding sequence is TGTGCCAGCAGCATCTCGGGAGGGGCCTTCACACGCGCTGAAGCTTTCTTT. This encodes CASSISGGAFTRAEAFF. This chain joins TRBV9 and TRBJ1-1, with a possible D match to TRBD1 (5 bases). V lost 4 bases to trimming and J lost 6 bases, with 25 bases between them. The CDR3 is 17 amino acids. Germline lookup yields CDR1 SGDLS and CDR2 YYNGEE.

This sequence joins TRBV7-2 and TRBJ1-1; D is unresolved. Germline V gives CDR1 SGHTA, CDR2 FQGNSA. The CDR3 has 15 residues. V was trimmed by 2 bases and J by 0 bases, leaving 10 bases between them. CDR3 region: CASSLSATLNTEAFF. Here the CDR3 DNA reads TGTGCCAGCAGCTTATCGGCGACTTTGAACACTGAAGCTTTCTTT.

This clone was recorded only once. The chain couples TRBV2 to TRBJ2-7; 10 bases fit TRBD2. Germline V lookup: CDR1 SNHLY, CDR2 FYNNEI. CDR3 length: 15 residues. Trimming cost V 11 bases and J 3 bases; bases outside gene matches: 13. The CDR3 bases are TGTGCCGGTACGCTAGCGGGGGCCCCCCTCTACGAGCAGTACTTC. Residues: CAGTLAGAPLYEQYF.

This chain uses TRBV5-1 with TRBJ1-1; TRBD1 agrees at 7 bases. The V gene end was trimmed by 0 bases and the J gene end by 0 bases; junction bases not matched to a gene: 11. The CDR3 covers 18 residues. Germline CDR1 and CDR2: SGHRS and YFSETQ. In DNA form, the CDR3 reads TGCGCCAGCAGCTTGGTATCAGGGGGAGTCGGCATGAACACTGAAGCTTTCTTT. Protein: CASSLVSGGVGMNTEAFF.

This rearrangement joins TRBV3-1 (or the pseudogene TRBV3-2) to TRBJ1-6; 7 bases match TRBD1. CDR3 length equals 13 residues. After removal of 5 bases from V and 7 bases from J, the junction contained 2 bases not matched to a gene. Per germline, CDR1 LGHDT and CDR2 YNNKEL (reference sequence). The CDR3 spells CASSSGQNSPLHF. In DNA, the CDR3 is TGTGCCAGCAGCTCGGGACAGAATTCACCCCTCCACTTT.

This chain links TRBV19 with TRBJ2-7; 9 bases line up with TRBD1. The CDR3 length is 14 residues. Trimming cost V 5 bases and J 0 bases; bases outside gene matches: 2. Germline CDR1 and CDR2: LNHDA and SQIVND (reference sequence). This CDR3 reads CASSLTGGSYEQYF. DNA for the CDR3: TGTGCCAGTAGTCTGACAGGGGGCTCCTACGAGCAGTACTTC. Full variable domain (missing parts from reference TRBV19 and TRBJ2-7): DGGITQSPKYLFRKEGQNVTLSCEQNLNHDAMYWYRQDPGQGLRLIYYSQIVNDFQKGDIAEGYSVSREKKESFPLTVTSAQKNPTAFYLCASSLTGGSYEQYFGPGTRLTVT.

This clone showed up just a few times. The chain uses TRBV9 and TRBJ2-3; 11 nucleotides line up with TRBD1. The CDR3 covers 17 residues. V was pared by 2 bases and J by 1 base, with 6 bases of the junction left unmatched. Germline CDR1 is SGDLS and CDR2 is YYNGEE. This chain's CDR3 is CASSVRDRGTRTDTQYF. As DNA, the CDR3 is TGTGCCAGCAGCGTCCGGGACAGGGGGACCCGCACAGATACGCAGTATTTT.

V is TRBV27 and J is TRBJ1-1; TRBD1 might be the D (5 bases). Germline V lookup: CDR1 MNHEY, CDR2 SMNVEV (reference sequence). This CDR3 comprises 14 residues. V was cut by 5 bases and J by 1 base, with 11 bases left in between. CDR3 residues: CASSPFQGNTEAFF. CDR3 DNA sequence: TGTGCCAGCAGTCCTTTCCAGGGGAACACTGAAGCTTTCTTT.

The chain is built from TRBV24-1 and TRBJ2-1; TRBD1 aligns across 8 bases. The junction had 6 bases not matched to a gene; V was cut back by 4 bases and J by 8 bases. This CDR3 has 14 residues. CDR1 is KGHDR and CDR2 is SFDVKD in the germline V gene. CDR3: CATSDRQGFDEQFF. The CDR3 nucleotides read TGTGCCACCAGTGACAGACAGGGGTTCGATGAGCAGTTCTTC.

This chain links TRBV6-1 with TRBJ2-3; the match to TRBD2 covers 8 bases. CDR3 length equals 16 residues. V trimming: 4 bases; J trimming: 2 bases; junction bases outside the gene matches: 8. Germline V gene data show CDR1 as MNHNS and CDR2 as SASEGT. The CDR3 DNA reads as TGTGCCAGCAGTGCGTGGGGGCGGGGGGACACAGATACGCAGTATTTT. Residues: CASSAWGRGDTDTQYF.

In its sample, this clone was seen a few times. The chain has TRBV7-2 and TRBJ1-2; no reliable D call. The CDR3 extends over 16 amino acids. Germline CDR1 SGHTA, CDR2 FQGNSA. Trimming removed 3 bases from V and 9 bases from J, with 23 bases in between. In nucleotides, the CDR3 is TGTGCCAGCAGCTTCCTGGAGGGCCCAGACTATAGGAGCTACACCTTC. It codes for CASSFLEGPDYRSYTF.

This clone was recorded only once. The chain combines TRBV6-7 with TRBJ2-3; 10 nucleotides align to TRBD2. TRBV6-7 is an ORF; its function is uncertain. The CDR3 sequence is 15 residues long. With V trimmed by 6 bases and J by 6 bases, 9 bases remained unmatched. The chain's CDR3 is CASSSSGGPQDTQYF. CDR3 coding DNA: TGTGCCAGCAGCAGTAGCGGGGGGCCCCAGGATACGCAGTATTTT.

DNA for the CDR3: TGTGCCAGTAGCACAGCACTCCAAGAGACCCAGTACTTC. This encodes CASSTALQETQYF. This chain joins TRBV19 and TRBJ2-5; D is ambiguous. This CDR3 contains 13 residues. Trimming pared 6 bases from V and 1 base from J, leaving 9 bases between. CDR1 and CDR2 from the germline V gene are LNHDA and SQIVND (reference sequence).

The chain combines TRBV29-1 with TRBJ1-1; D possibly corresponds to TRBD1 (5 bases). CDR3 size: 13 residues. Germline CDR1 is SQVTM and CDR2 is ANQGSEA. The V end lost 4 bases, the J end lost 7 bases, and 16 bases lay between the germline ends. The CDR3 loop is CSVGPQPRGEAFF. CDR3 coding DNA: TGCAGCGTTGGGCCCCAACCAAGGGGTGAAGCTTTCTTT.

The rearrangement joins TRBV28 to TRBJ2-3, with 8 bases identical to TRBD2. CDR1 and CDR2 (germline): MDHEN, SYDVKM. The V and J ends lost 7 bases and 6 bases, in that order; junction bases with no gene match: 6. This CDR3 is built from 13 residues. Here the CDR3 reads CASIRGGRDTQYF. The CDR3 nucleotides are TGTGCCAGCATCCGCGGGGGGAGGGATACGCAGTATTTT.

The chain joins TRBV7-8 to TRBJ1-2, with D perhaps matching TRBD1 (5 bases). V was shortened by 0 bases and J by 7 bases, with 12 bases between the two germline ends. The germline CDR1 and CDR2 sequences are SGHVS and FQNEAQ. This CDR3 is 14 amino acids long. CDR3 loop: CASSLAGAEFGYTF. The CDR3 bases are TGTGCCAGCAGCTTAGCAGGGGCTGAGTTTGGCTACACCTTC. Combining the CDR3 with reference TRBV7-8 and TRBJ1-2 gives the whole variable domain GAGVSQSPRYKVAKRGQDVALRCDPISGHVSLFWYQQALGQGPEFLTYFQNEAQLDKSGLPSDRFFAERPEGSVSTLKIQRTQQEDSAVYLCASSLAGAEFGYTFGSGTRLTVV.

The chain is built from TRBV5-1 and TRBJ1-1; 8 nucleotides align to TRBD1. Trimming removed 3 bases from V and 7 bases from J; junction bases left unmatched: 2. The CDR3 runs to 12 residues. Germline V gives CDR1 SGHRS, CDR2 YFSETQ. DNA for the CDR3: TGCGCCAGCAGCTCCGGGACAGGTGAAGCTTTCTTT. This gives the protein CASSSGTGEAFF.

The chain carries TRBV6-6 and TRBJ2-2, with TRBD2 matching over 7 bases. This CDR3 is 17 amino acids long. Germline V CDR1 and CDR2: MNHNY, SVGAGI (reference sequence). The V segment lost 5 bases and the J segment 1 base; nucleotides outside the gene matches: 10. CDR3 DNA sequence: TGTGCCAGCAGTCCGGGGGGAGGATGGAGGAACACCGGGGAGCTGTTTTTT. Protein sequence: CASSPGGGWRNTGELFF.